A single sample is the source of the 19 T cell receptor beta chains below, sequenced in a study of shared clonotypes between healthy human individuals. The protocol was immunoSEQ multiplex PCR, while the TCRdb copy is restricted to in-frame clones and leaves out a portion. The sample consists of 2 million to 3 million clones, more than 85% of them appearing once. The sample comprised naive CD4+ T cells from PBMCs. Documented subset: CD45RA+ positively selected. These receptors were collected from a man aged 18 to 29 in good health. Some clones in this sample may be carry-over from other donors' samples.

For the CDR3, the DNA is TGTGCCAGCAGCTCCCGGAGCGGGAGTGTTACCTACAATGAGCAGTTCTTC. The encoded protein is CASSSRSGSVTYNEQFF. The chain carries TRBV11-3 and TRBJ2-1; TRBD2 agrees at 8 bases. V was pared by 4 bases and J by 2 bases, with 10 bases of the junction left unmatched. Germline loops: CDR1 SGHNT, CDR2 YENEEA. The CDR3 totals 17 residues.

The rearrangement links TRBV30 to TRBJ1-6, with D unclear. The CDR3 totals 17 residues. V was pared by 1 base and J by 6 bases, with 19 bases between. Looked up from germline, CDR1 is GTSNPN and CDR2 is SVGIG (reference sequence). The CDR3 bases are TGTGCCTGGAGTGGCCTACGATCACGGAGAGGTAATTCACCCCTCCACTTT. It encodes CAWSGLRSRRGNSPLHF.

This chain links TRBV29-1 with TRBJ2-3, with 9 bases identical to TRBD2. The CDR3 runs to 16 residues. Germline CDR1 and CDR2: SQVTM and ANQGSEA. With 6 bases clipped from V and 1 base from J, the junction kept 11 bases outside the gene matches. As DNA, the CDR3 is TGCAGCGTAACCCCTAGCGGGATTTTACGCACAGATACGCAGTATTTT. This sequence encodes CSVTPSGILRTDTQYF.

This clone showed up just once. The CDR3 region is CASSYGGRALEQFF. The CDR3 DNA sequence: TGCGCCAGCAGTTATGGCGGGAGGGCCTTGGAGCAGTTCTTC. This chain joins TRBV5-1 and TRBJ2-1, with TRBD2 matching over 9 bases. This CDR3 is built from 14 residues. Trimming cost V 5 bases and J 10 bases; bases outside gene matches: 10. Germline-derived CDR1 and CDR2 are SGHRS and YFSETQ.

This chain connects TRBV12-5 to TRBJ2-7; 7 bases are shared with TRBD1. The CDR3 extends over 14 amino acids. The V segment lost 7 bases and the J segment 0 bases; nucleotides outside the gene matches: 6. CDR1 is LGHNT, CDR2 FRNRAP, per germline. The CDR3 sequence is CASAPGTASYEQYF. The CDR3 bases are TGTGCTAGTGCCCCCGGGACAGCCTCCTACGAGCAGTACTTC.

The V call is TRBV6-5, the J call TRBJ2-7, with D tentatively TRBD2 (5 bases). The ends were cut back, 5 bases at V and 6 bases at J, with 17 bases in the middle. Germline assignment: CDR1 MNHEY and CDR2 SVGAGI. CDR3 length: 14 amino acids. The CDR3 sequence is CASSPLTGGGEQYF. CDR3 coding DNA: TGTGCCAGCAGTCCCCTGACGGGTGGAGGCGAGCAGTACTTC.

The table lists this clone with a count of one. The chain recombines TRBV4-1 with TRBJ2-7; 8 nucleotides line up with TRBD2. The CDR3 is made up of 15 amino acids. Germline V gene sequence: CDR1 MGHRA, CDR2 YSYEKL. Trimming at V came to 0 bases and at J to 7 bases, leaving 8 bases not matched to a gene. The CDR3 nucleotides read TGCGCCAGCAGCCAAGATGTTGCGGGAGGACTAGAGCAGTACTTC. Translating gives CASSQDVAGGLEQYF.

This chain joins TRBV28 and TRBJ1-2; the D gene is possibly TRBD1 (5 bases). V was pared by 4 bases and J by 3 bases, with 9 bases between. The length of the CDR3 is 13 residues. Germline V gene data show CDR1 as MDHEN and CDR2 as SYDVKM. For the CDR3, the DNA is TGTGCCAGCAGTTCGCAGGGCGACTATGGCTACACCTTC. This encodes CASSSQGDYGYTF.

The rearrangement joins TRBV6-1 to TRBJ2-3; D is unclear. Trimming shortened V by 4 bases and J by 4 bases, and 6 bases separated the two germline ends. Germline CDR1 and CDR2: MNHNS and SASEGT. CDR3 length equals 12 residues. CDR3 in amino acids: CASSGISDTQYF. CDR3 coding DNA: TGTGCCAGCAGTGGTATCTCAGATACGCAGTATTTT.

The rearrangement uses TRBV5-1 and TRBJ1-2, with 7 bases identical to TRBD1. V lost 4 bases, J lost 4 bases, and 10 bases stayed unmatched. From germline, CDR1 is SGHRS and CDR2 YFSETQ. The CDR3 runs 15 residues. DNA of the CDR3: TGCGCCAGCAGCCGAAACCGGGACAGCAGCTATGGCTACACCTTC. Residues: CASSRNRDSSYGYTF.

The chain has TRBV5-4 and TRBJ1-3, with D hard to call. The CDR3 is 15 residues long. V lost 4 bases to trimming and J lost 0 bases, with 11 bases between them. CDR1 is SGHNT and CDR2 is YYREEE in the germline V gene (reference sequence). The CDR3 nucleotides are TGTGCCAGCAGCGGAGGATCTTACTCTGGAAACACCATATATTTT. Its translation is CASSGGSYSGNTIYF.

The chain carries TRBV2 and TRBJ2-1; D may be TRBD2 (6 bases). V was pared by 6 bases and J by 6 bases, with 15 bases between. The germline gives CDR1 SNHLY, CDR2 FYNNEI. There are 14 residues in the CDR3. The DNA of the CDR3 is TGTGCCAGCAGAGCTAGGGACTTCAGCAATGAGCAGTTCTTC. Protein sequence: CASRARDFSNEQFF.

As DNA, the CDR3 is TGTGCCAGCTCACCACGAGGGCTAGCGGGAGGACAAGAGACCCAGTACTTC. Encoded protein: CASSPRGLAGGQETQYF. The chain employs TRBV18 and TRBJ2-5; TRBD2 matches 11 bases. J gave up 2 bases and V 1 base, and 6 bases lay outside the gene matches. Germline V gives CDR1 KGHSH, CDR2 LQKENI. The CDR3 spans 17 residues.

This chain links TRBV27 with TRBJ2-1; 8 nucleotides line up with TRBD2. The CDR3 covers 18 residues. V shed 2 bases and J 0 bases; nucleotides not matched to a gene: 9. CDR1 and CDR2 (germline): MNHEY, SMNVEV (reference sequence). The CDR3 loop reads CASSLIYGGRSSYNEQFF. The CDR3 coding sequence is TGTGCCAGCAGTTTAATCTACGGCGGGAGGAGCTCCTACAATGAGCAGTTCTTC.

The V call is TRBV9, the J call TRBJ1-4; D gene ambiguous. V lost 4 bases and J lost 7, with 17 bases in between. The length of the CDR3 is 15 residues. Germline CDR1 reads SGDLS; CDR2 reads YYNGEE. This CDR3 reads CASSPTAVGGEKLFF. The CDR3 nucleotides are TGTGCCAGCAGCCCGACGGCGGTGGGCGGTGAAAAACTGTTTTTT.

Concerning this clone: The junction shows a germline mismatch at one end, possibly a read error. The chain carries TRBV5-1 and TRBJ2-7; the D gene is possibly TRBD1 (6 bases). This CDR3 is built from 11 residues. The germline V gene has CDR1 SGHRS and CDR2 YFSETQ. This CDR3 is CASSLGGPVEF. The CDR3 DNA is TGCGCCAGCAGCTTGGGGGGGCCAGTCGAATTC.

This clone was counted a single time. This rearrangement joins TRBV27 to TRBJ1-1; D might be TRBD1 (5 bases). Per germline, CDR1 MNHEY and CDR2 SMNVEV (reference sequence). This CDR3 contains 15 residues. V lost 1 base to trimming and J lost 1 base, with 10 bases between them. The CDR3 DNA is TGTGCCAGCAGTTTATTCAACGGGGGGAACACTGAAGCTTTCTTT. Protein product: CASSLFNGGNTEAFF.

This clone was seen only once. Other DNA sequences from this sample encode an identical CDR3 as well. This chain uses TRBV2 with TRBJ2-7, with 9 bases aligning to TRBD1. Trimming took 10 bases from V and 2 from J; bases not matched to a gene: 3. From germline, CDR1 is SNHLY and CDR2 FYNNEI. The CDR3 has 12 residues. The CDR3, as DNA: TGTGCCACACGACAGGGGGCCTACGAGCAGTACTTC. It is translated as CATRQGAYEQYF.

The chain employs TRBV19 and TRBJ2-1, with 12 bases fitting TRBD2. Germline values: CDR1 LNHDA, CDR2 SQIVND (reference sequence). The CDR3 has 20 amino acids. V gave up 5 bases and J gave up 0 bases; unmatched junction bases: 14. The CDR3 DNA is TGTGCCAGTAGTTCGCCGTGGACTAGCGGGACTTTAAGCTCCTACAATGAGCAGTTCTTC. This sequence encodes CASSSPWTSGTLSSYNEQFF.